Shown below are 5 T cell receptor beta chains from a single sample sequenced in a study of regulatory dendritic cells for organ transplantation. The antigens for these receptors are not known. Produced via immunoSEQ multiplex PCR; TCRdb's table is partial and in-frame only. The sample has more than 10,000 clones, about three fifths seen once. CFSE-labeled sorted T cells met regulatory or mature dendritic cells for less than 6 days. The sample taken for sequencing was naive CD8+ T cells from blood cultured with dendritic cells. Subset in this sample: CD45RA+ naive T cells. Every receptor here comes from a human donor in good health.

The CDR3 DNA reads TGTGCCAGCAGTGATTTATCCTACTACGAGCAGTACTTC. It translates to CASSDLSYYEQYF. V is TRBV25-1 and J is TRBJ2-7; D unclear. The CDR3 runs to 13 residues. V lost 3 bases and J 3 bases, leaving 9 bases between the germline ends. Germline lookup yields CDR1 MGHDK and CDR2 SYGVNS.

The chain links TRBV11-2 to TRBJ2-3, with 9 bases fitting TRBD2. The V and J ends lost 4 bases and 2 bases, in that order; junction bases with no gene match: 7. CDR3 length: 16 amino acids. Germline V gene data show CDR1 as SGHAT and CDR2 as FQNNGV. DNA of the CDR3: TGTGCCAGCAGCTCTGAACTAGCGGGTATCACAGATACGCAGTATTTT. This codes for CASSSELAGITDTQYF. The variable domain in full, with the rest retrieved from reference TRBV11-2 and TRBJ2-3, is EAGVAQSPRYKIIEKRQSVAFWCNPISGHATLYWYQQILGQGPKLLIQFQNNGVVDDSQLPKDRFSAERLKGVDSTLKIQPAKLEDSAVYLCASSSELAGITDTQYFGPGTRLTVL.

J is TRBJ1-2 and V is TRBV7-9; D gene unclear. Trimming shortened V by 1 base and J by 4 bases, and 10 bases separated the two germline ends. CDR1 SEHNR and CDR2 FQNEAQ come from the germline V gene (reference sequence). CDR3 length equals 14 residues. The CDR3 is CASSLGGGSYGYTF. The CDR3, as DNA: TGTGCCAGCAGCTTAGGTGGCGGCTCCTATGGCTACACCTTC.

The gene calls are TRBV9 and TRBJ1-1; the D gene is possibly TRBD1 (5 bases). The CDR3 is made up of 14 amino acids. The V end was cut by 3 bases, the J end by 4 bases, with 13 bases between. Per germline, CDR1 SGDLS and CDR2 YYNGEE. The CDR3 DNA is TGTGCCAGCAGCGGCGGGGGACGTCCCACTGAAGCTTTCTTT. Translated: CASSGGGRPTEAFF.

This clone turned up a few times. The chain is built from TRBV9 and TRBJ2-5; 8 nucleotides align to TRBD2. Germline assignment: CDR1 SGDLS and CDR2 YYNGEE. V dropped 4 bases and J dropped 5; count of bases not matched to a gene: 10. The CDR3 length is 15 residues. The DNA of the CDR3 is TGTGCCAGCAGCCCAGAAGGGACTAGTCGGGAGACCCAGTACTTC. It codes for CASSPEGTSRETQYF.